The 18 T cell receptor beta chains listed next were all sequenced from one sample in a study of vaccination and CD4 T cells after COVID-19. The Oncomine TCR Beta short-read assay sequenced DNA from cultured CD4+ T cells. One entry per CDR3 protein, called by TCRdb with MiXCR from the PCR reads. This table has about 26,000 distinct CDR3 sequences, about three fifths appearing once. Documented treatment: approximately 9-day PBMC culture with coronavirus spike peptide pools or control peptides (ViraFEST assay). These receptors have no identified antigens. The sequencing input was CD4+ T cells from blood, cultured in vitro. The receptors originated from a human donor who had recovered from COVID-19.

This clonotype was observed a handful of times. V is TRBV15 and J is TRBJ1-5; D may be TRBD1 (5 bases). Per the germline V gene, CDR1 is LNHNV and CDR2 is YYDKDF (reference sequence). V was pared by 5 bases and J by 4 bases, with 15 bases between. CDR3 length: 15 residues. For the CDR3, the DNA is TGTGCCACCAGCCGGGGGGTGGGGCAGAATCAGCCCCAGCATTTT. Translating gives CATSRGVGQNQPQHF.

This clonotype was seen only a few times. The gene calls are TRBV28 and TRBJ1-2, with D hard to call. V was cut by 1 base and J by 0 bases, with 9 bases left in between. The CDR3 has 15 amino acids. Germline CDR1 and CDR2: MDHEN and SYDVKM. The CDR3 loop reads CASSLSGRSNYGYTF. CDR3 coding DNA: TGTGCCAGCAGTTTATCGGGAAGGTCTAACTATGGCTACACCTTC.

The gene calls are TRBV6-1 and TRBJ2-1; TRBD1 matches 9 bases. Germline V gene sequence: CDR1 MNHNS, CDR2 SASEGT. The V gene end was trimmed by 8 bases and the J gene end by 8 bases; junction bases not matched to a gene: 7. The CDR3 length is 13 residues. CDR3 nucleotide sequence: TGTGCCAGCTGTCCGGGACAGGGTTATGAGCAGTTCTTC. Protein sequence: CASCPGQGYEQFF.

V usage is TRBV2 and J usage is TRBJ2-7; D unresolved. Trimming pared 5 bases from V and 8 bases from J, leaving 4 bases between. Germline V CDR1 and CDR2: SNHLY, FYNNEI. CDR3 length: 9 residues. The CDR3: CASSPKQYF. As DNA, the CDR3 is TGTGCCAGCAGTCCAAAGCAGTACTTC.

The chain joins TRBV7-9 to TRBJ1-2; D ambiguous. With 2 bases removed from V and 8 bases from J, the gap between germline ends came to 12 bases. The CDR3 is made up of 13 amino acids. Germline V lookup: CDR1 SEHNR, CDR2 FQNEAQ (reference sequence). This CDR3 is CASSLTQPGGYTF. CDR3 in DNA: TGTGCCAGCAGCTTAACACAGCCGGGGGGCTACACCTTC.

V usage is TRBV20-1 and J usage is TRBJ2-3, with D uncertain. V gave up 5 bases and J gave up 0 bases, with 12 bases separating them. The CDR3 loop spans 14 amino acids. CDR1 is DFQATT, CDR2 SNEGSKA, per germline (reference sequence). CDR3 nucleotide sequence: TGCAGTGCTTGGGCACCCCAAAGCACAGATACGCAGTATTTT. Translation: CSAWAPQSTDTQYF.

This clonotype was seen more than once but under ten times. This chain connects TRBV21-1 to TRBJ2-1; the D call in the table, TRBD2, was not verified against the DNA. TRBV21-1 is flagged as a pseudogene. The CDR3 is 16 residues long. The CDR3 here is CASSKDASGRQNEQFF. CDR3 nucleotide sequence: TGTGCCAGCAGCAAGGATGCTAGCGGGAGACAGAATGAGCAGTTCTTC.

This clonotype was seen once. The chain recombines TRBV4-1 with TRBJ2-3, with unresolved D. The V end was cut by 3 bases, the J end by 5 bases, with 6 bases between. The V gene's germline CDR1 is MGHRA and CDR2 YSYEKL. The CDR3 extends over 12 amino acids. DNA of the CDR3: TGCGCCAGCAGCCAGCCATTAGATACGCAGTATTTT. Its protein product is CASSQPLDTQYF.

The genes are TRBV30 and TRBJ2-3, with D hard to call. The CDR3 sequence is 13 residues long. Per germline, CDR1 GTSNPN and CDR2 SVGIG (reference sequence). V lost 1 base to trimming and J lost 2 bases, with 7 bases between them. In DNA, the CDR3 is TGTGCCTGGAGTGGCGGTTCCACAGATACGCAGTATTTT. It encodes CAWSGGSTDTQYF.

The chain uses TRBV6-5 and TRBJ2-7; D might be TRBD1 (6 bases). V lost 4 bases and J 0 bases, leaving 10 bases between the germline ends. CDR3 length: 14 residues. Looked up from germline, CDR1 is MNHEY and CDR2 is SVGAGI. DNA of the CDR3: TGTGCCAGCAGTTTCGACAGGTCCTCCTACGAGCAGTACTTC. It encodes CASSFDRSSYEQYF.

The table lists this clonotype with a count of one. The CDR3 bases are TGTGCCAGCAGCCGACAGGGGGGATACACTGAAGCTTTCTTT. Amino acid sequence: CASSRQGGYTEAFF. This chain joins TRBV3-1 and TRBJ1-1; 9 bases align to TRBD1. Looked up from germline, CDR1 is LGHDT and CDR2 is YNNKEL (reference sequence). The CDR3 is 14 amino acids. Trimming removed 4 bases from V and 3 bases from J; junction bases left unmatched: 3.

The chain couples TRBV7-3 to TRBJ1-1, with D possibly matching TRBD1 (5 bases). The germline V gene has CDR1 SGHTA and CDR2 FQGTGA. The CDR3 runs 17 residues. V was trimmed by 3 bases and J by 4 bases, leaving 21 bases between them. The CDR3 sequence: CASSLTPGGQESTEAFF. The CDR3 coding sequence is TGTGCCAGCAGCTTGACCCCTGGGGGTCAGGAGAGCACTGAAGCTTTCTTT.

This clonotype has only a few counts. V is TRBV6-2 or TRBV6-3 and J is TRBJ2-7; tentatively, D is TRBD2 (5 bases). From germline, CDR1 is MNHEY and CDR2 SVGEGT. The CDR3 extends over 15 amino acids. V lost 6 bases and J 2 bases, leaving 17 bases between the germline ends. The CDR3 sequence is CASSPKRLPTYEQYF. In DNA form, the CDR3 reads TGTGCCAGCAGCCCAAAGCGGCTTCCTACCTACGAGCAGTACTTC.

This clonotype was seen once. CDR3 in amino acids: CASTLPLRTGATEAFF. CDR3 DNA sequence: TGTGCCAGCACCCTCCCCCTTCGGACAGGGGCCACTGAAGCTTTCTTT. J is TRBJ1-1 and V is TRBV7-9; TRBD1 matches at 9 bases. Looked up from germline, CDR1 is SEHNR and CDR2 is FQNEAQ (reference sequence). The CDR3 runs 16 residues. J gave up 4 bases and V 7 bases, and 13 bases lay outside the gene matches.

V usage is TRBV6-4 and J usage is TRBJ1-2; tentative D call: TRBD1 (6 bases). The germline V gene encodes CDR1 MRHNA and CDR2 SNTAGT. The CDR3 has 13 residues. V lost 6 bases and J lost 8, with 16 bases in between. Written as DNA, the CDR3 is TGTGCCAGCAGAGGGGGGAGGGTCGGAGGCTACACCTTC. Translation gives CASRGGRVGGYTF.

The rearrangement links TRBV28 to TRBJ1-2; D not resolved. This CDR3 spans 13 amino acids. Germline assignment: CDR1 MDHEN and CDR2 SYDVKM. Trimming took 5 bases from V and 4 from J, leaving 11 bases between them. The CDR3: CASSPPPRYGYTF. Written as DNA, the CDR3 is TGTGCCAGCAGTCCCCCCCCACGCTATGGCTACACCTTC.

This sequence joins TRBV28 and TRBJ1-2, with a tentative D call TRBD1 (5 bases). V was cut by 5 bases and J by 4 bases, with 11 bases left in between. The CDR3 consists of 13 residues. CDR1 MDHEN and CDR2 SYDVKM come from the germline V gene. Here the CDR3 DNA reads TGTGCCAGCAGTCCAGGGAAGGTCTATGGCTACACCTTC. It codes for CASSPGKVYGYTF.

V is TRBV20-1 and J is TRBJ2-1; maybe TRBD2 (6 bases). Trimming left V 6 bases short and J 10 bases short, with 22 bases between. The CDR3 length is 14 residues. Germline V lookup: CDR1 DFQATT, CDR2 SNEGSKA (reference sequence). The CDR3 reads CSAARRAGIEEQFF. Here the CDR3 DNA reads TGCAGTGCGGCCCGGAGGGCCGGAATAGAGGAGCAGTTCTTC.